The next 15 T cell receptor beta chains were all read from a single sample in a study of T cell repertoires in cytomegalovirus infection. TCRdb fed the reads into MiXCR, producing one record per CDR3 protein. Among roughly 800,000 distinct CDR3 sequences listed, about 27% were seen once. Their cognate antigens are unknown. Source: cultured CD8+ T cells from PBMCs, taken from culture after CMV antigen stimulation. The receptors stem from a human donor in good health (CMV status not recorded). Some clones in this sample may be carry-over from other donors' samples.

There are a few counts of this clonotype. The rearrangement joins TRBV6-5 to TRBJ1-6, with TRBD1 matching over 8 bases. The V gene's germline CDR1 is MNHEY and CDR2 SVGAGI. The CDR3 runs to 15 residues. Trimming took 2 bases from V and 8 from J; bases not matched to a gene: 5. CDR3 sequence (DNA): TGTGCCAGCAGTTACGGACAGGGTGTGGATTCACCCCTCCACTTT. The encoded protein is CASSYGQGVDSPLHF.

As concerns this clonotype: Germline is not matched at one junction end, which may reflect a read error. V is TRBV6-5 and J is TRBJ2-1; D possibly corresponds to TRBD1 (6 bases). Per the germline V gene, CDR1 is MNHEY and CDR2 is SVGAGI. CDR3 length: 12 amino acids. CDR3 DNA: TGTGTCAGCAGTTCTGACAGGATGGAGCAGTTCTTC. Translated, it gives CVSSSDRMEQFF.

The chain employs TRBV5-1 and TRBJ2-5, with D possibly TRBD1 on 6 matching bases. This CDR3 has 15 residues. Germline loops: CDR1 SGHRS, CDR2 YFSETQ. V lost 3 bases to trimming and J lost 4 bases, with 16 bases between them. The CDR3 DNA reads TGCGCCAGCAGCTGGACTCCAGGGGAAGGAGAGACCCAGTACTTC. Its protein product is CASSWTPGEGETQYF.

CDR3 amino acids: CASSYLQGDISPLHF. CDR3 in DNA: TGTGCCAGCAGTTACCTTCAGGGGGACATTTCACCCCTCCACTTT. This chain uses TRBV6-5 with TRBJ1-6; 7 positions agree with TRBD1. V lost 2 bases and J lost 9; bases outside the gene matches: 7. The germline V gene encodes CDR1 MNHEY and CDR2 SVGAGI. CDR3 length: 15 residues.

V usage is TRBV7-9 and J usage is TRBJ1-1; no definite D call. This CDR3 contains 14 residues. V was trimmed by 2 bases and J by 0 bases, leaving 7 bases between them. The germline V gene encodes CDR1 SEHNR and CDR2 FQNEAQ (reference sequence). CDR3 coding DNA: TGTGCCAGCAGCTTACCCCCACTGAACACTGAAGCTTTCTTT. Translated, it gives CASSLPPLNTEAFF.

This clonotype was seen a handful of times. The rearrangement joins TRBV7-6 to TRBJ2-6, with D perhaps assigned TRBD1 or TRBD2 (5 bases each). V lost 1 base, J lost 2 bases, and 15 bases lay in between. The CDR3 length is 18 residues. The germline V gene has CDR1 SGHVS and CDR2 FNYEAQ. The CDR3 sequence: CASSLDFGAPAGANVLTF. The CDR3, as DNA: TGTGCCAGCAGCTTAGACTTCGGGGCACCGGCTGGGGCCAACGTCCTGACTTTC.

The V gene is TRBV2, the J gene TRBJ2-3, with TRBD2 matching over 9 bases. CDR1 and CDR2 (germline): SNHLY, FYNNEI. The CDR3 sequence is 16 residues long. J gave up 3 bases and V 1 base, and 5 bases lay outside the gene matches. Written as DNA, the CDR3 is TGTGCCAGCAGTGAAGGGCGGGGGGGATCTACAGATACGCAGTATTTT. This encodes CASSEGRGGSTDTQYF.

This clonotype appeared a few times. The chain recombines TRBV27 with TRBJ2-2, with D unresolved. The CDR3 covers 16 residues. CDR1 is MNHEY and CDR2 is SMNVEV in the germline V gene (reference sequence). V was shortened by 5 bases and J by 1 base, with 14 bases between the two germline ends. The CDR3 protein is CASSPDSLMNTGELFF. CDR3 bases: TGTGCCAGCAGTCCTGACTCCTTGATGAACACCGGGGAGCTGTTTTTT.

In this sample, this clonotype turned up a few times. This chain joins TRBV4-1 and TRBJ1-5; no definite D call. The V gene lost 1 base and the J gene lost 4 bases, with 17 bases spanning the gap. The CDR3 is 17 residues long. Germline values: CDR1 MGHRA, CDR2 YSYEKL. CDR3 protein: CASSQGGPSLGNQPQHF. For the CDR3, the DNA is TGCGCCAGCAGCCAAGGGGGTCCCAGCCTAGGGAATCAGCCCCAGCATTTT.

V is TRBV7-9 and J is TRBJ1-1, with D possibly being TRBD1 (6 bases). Germline CDR1 SEHNR, CDR2 FQNEAQ (reference sequence). This CDR3 is built from 16 residues. V lost 1 base, J lost 5 bases, and 17 bases lay in between. The CDR3 DNA sequence: TGTGCCAGCAGCTTAGGGGGGGGGGGCGGATTGACTGAAGCTTTCTTT. Its translation: CASSLGGGGGLTEAFF. Drawing the rest from reference TRBV7-9 and TRBJ1-1, the complete variable domain is DTGVSQNPRHKITKRGQNVTFRCDPISEHNRLYWYRQTLGQGPEFLTYFQNEAQLEKSRLLSDRFSAERPKGSFSTLEIQRTEQGDSAMYLCASSLGGGGGLTEAFFGQGTRLTVV.

There are many counts of this clonotype. This chain connects TRBV7-2 to TRBJ2-7; tentatively, D is TRBD2 (7 bases). The germline V gene encodes CDR1 SGHTA and CDR2 FQGNSA. The V and J ends lost 3 bases and 1 base respectively, with 13 bases between them. The CDR3 consists of 15 residues. The CDR3 DNA reads TGTGCCAGCAGCTTTTTTGGGGGGGCTTCCTACGAGCAGTACTTC. This gives the protein CASSFFGGASYEQYF.

This clonotype has a handful of counts. The rearrangement joins TRBV6-2 or TRBV6-3 to TRBJ2-2; D possibly uses TRBD1 or TRBD2 (5 bases each). Trimming removed 2 bases at V and 5 bases at J, with 15 bases between. Germline V lookup: CDR1 MNHEY, CDR2 SVGEGT. CDR3 length equals 16 residues. CDR3 coding DNA: TGTGCCAGCAGTTACAATCCCCAGGGCGGGACCGGGGAGCTGTTTTTT. This sequence encodes CASSYNPQGGTGELFF.

This clonotype was observed a handful of times. The chain uses TRBV5-8 and TRBJ2-7, with 11 nucleotides matching TRBD2. This CDR3 spans 19 amino acids. Germline trimming cut 3 bases from V and 1 base from J; bases unmatched to any gene: 15. The V gene's germline CDR1 is SGHTS and CDR2 YDEGEE. The CDR3 DNA follows: TGTGCCAGCAGCTGGGGGTATGGGGTCACTAGCGGGGGATCCTACGAGCAGTACGTC. It yields the protein CASSWGYGVTSGGSYEQYV.

This clonotype was counted ten times or more. This rearrangement joins TRBV6-6 to TRBJ1-1; D not certain. CDR1 MNHNY and CDR2 SVGAGI come from the germline V gene (reference sequence). The V and J ends lost 2 bases and 1 base respectively, with 8 bases between them. CDR3 length: 14 residues. The CDR3 is CASSYGNRNTEAFF. CDR3 in DNA: TGTGCCAGCAGTTACGGGAACAGGAACACTGAAGCTTTCTTT.

The V and J genes are TRBV6-1 and TRBJ2-7; tentative D call: TRBD2 (5 bases). V lost 3 bases and J 6 bases, leaving 6 bases between the germline ends. Germline V gives CDR1 MNHNS, CDR2 SASEGT. This CDR3 is built from 11 residues. The CDR3 region has the DNA TGTGCCAGCAGTGATGGGAGCGAGCAGTACTTC. It is translated as CASSDGSEQYF.